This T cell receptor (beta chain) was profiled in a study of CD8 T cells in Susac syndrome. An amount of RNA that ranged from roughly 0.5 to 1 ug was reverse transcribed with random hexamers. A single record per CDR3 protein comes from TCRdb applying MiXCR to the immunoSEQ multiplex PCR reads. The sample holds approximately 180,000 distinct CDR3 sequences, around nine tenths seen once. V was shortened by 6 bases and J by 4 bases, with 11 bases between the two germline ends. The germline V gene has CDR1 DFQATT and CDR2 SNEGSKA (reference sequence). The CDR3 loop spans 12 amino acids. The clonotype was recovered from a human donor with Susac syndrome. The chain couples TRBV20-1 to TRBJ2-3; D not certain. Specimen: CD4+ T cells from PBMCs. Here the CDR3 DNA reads TGCAGTGCCAACAAGCCTTCAGATACGCAGTATTTT. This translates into CSANKPSDTQYF.